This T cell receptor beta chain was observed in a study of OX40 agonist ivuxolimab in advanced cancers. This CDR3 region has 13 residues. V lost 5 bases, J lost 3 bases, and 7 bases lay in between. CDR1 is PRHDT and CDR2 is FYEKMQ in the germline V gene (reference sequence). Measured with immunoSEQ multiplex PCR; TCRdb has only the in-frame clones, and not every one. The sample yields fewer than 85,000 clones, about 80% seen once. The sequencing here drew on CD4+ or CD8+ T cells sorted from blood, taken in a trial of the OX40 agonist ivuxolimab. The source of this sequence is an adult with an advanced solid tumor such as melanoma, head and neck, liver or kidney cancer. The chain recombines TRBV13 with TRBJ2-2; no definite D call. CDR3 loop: CASSPPDTGELFF. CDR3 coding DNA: TGTGCCAGCAGCCCACCAGACACCGGGGAGCTGTTTTTT.